The sequence of this T cell receptor (beta chain) was determined in a study of shared clonotypes between healthy human individuals. Germline V gene lookup returns CDR1 SEHNR and CDR2 FQNEAQ (reference sequence). V lost 1 base, J lost 7 bases, and 4 bases stayed unmatched. The CDR3 runs to 14 residues. The method was immunoSEQ multiplex PCR; TCRdb's version includes in-frame clones alone and lacks a portion of them. The sample lists some 500,000 clones; almost 97% were seen once. The sequenced sample was naive CD4+ T cells sorted from blood. Indicated subset: CD45RA+ positively selected. The TCR was taken from a woman in her 30s in good health. The chain links TRBV7-9 to TRBJ2-7; 10 nucleotides match TRBD1. The CDR3 spells CASSLGQGAGEQYF. Here the CDR3 DNA reads TGTGCCAGCAGCTTAGGACAGGGGGCGGGAGAGCAGTACTTC.